This TCR beta chain was obtained from a study of blood T cell repertoires in COVID-19. The overall study: The analysed material was cDNA or gDNA that came from T cells, B-cell-depleted T cells, or PBMCs.

Using immunoSEQ multiplex PCR, the repertoire was profiled, and TCRdb retains in-frame clones only, with some absent. The table has about 160,000 clones, around 80% seen once. This clone showed up just once. The CDR3 has 17 residues. The source material was PBMCs or T cells enriched from blood (not recorded which). The origin of this receptor is a man in his fifties who had recovered from COVID-19. J is TRBJ1-2 and V is TRBV21-1; the DNA was not compared with TRBD1, the D call given in the table. TRBV21-1 is marked as a pseudogene. CDR3: CASSKGSGDRGDYGYTF. The CDR3 DNA sequence: TGTGCCAGCAGCAAAGGTTCCGGGGACAGGGGGGACTATGGCTACACCTTC.